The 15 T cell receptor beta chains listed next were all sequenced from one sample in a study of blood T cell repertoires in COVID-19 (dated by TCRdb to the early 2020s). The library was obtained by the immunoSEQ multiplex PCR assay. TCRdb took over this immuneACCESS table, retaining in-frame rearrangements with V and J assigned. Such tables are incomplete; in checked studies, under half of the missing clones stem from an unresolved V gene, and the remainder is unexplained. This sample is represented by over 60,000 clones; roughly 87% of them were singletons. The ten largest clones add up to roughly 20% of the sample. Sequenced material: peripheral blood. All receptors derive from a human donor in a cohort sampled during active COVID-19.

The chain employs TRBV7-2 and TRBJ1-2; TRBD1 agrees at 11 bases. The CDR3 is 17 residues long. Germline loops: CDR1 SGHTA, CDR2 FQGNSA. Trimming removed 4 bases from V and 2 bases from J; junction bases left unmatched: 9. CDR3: CASSSRTGGAANYGYTF. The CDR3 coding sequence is TGTGCCAGCAGCTCCAGGACAGGGGGCGCAGCCAACTATGGCTACACCTTC.

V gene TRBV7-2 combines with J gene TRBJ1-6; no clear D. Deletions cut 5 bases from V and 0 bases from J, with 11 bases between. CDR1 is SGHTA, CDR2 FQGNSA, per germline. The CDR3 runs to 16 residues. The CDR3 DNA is TGTGCCAGCAGCCCAGATAATTACTCCTATAATTCACCCCTCCACTTT. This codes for CASSPDNYSYNSPLHF.

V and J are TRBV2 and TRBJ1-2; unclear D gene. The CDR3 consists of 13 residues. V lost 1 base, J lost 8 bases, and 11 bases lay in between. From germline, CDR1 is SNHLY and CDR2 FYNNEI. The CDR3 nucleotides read TGTGCCAGCAGTGAAGGAGGGAACTTGGGCTACACCTTC. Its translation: CASSEGGNLGYTF.

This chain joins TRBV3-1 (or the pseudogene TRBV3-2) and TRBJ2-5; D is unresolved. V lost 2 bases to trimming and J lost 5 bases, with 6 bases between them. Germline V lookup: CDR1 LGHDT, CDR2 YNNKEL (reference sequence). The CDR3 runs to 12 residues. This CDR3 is CASSQFYETQYF. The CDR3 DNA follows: TGTGCCAGCAGCCAATTTTATGAGACCCAGTACTTC.

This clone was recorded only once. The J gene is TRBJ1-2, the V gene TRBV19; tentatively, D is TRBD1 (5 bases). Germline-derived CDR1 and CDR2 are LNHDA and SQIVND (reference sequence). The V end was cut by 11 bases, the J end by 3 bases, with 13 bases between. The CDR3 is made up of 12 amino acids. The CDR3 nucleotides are TGTGCCTCATTCGGGGGGGACTATGGCTACACCTTC. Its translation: CASFGGDYGYTF.

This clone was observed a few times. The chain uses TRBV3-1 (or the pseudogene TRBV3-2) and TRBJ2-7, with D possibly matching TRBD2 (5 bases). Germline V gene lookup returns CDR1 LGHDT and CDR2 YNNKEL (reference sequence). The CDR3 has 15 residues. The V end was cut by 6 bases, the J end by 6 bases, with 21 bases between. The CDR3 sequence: CASSHRVGLGLEQYF. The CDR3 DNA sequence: TGTGCCAGCAGTCACCGGGTTGGACTGGGTCTCGAGCAGTACTTC.

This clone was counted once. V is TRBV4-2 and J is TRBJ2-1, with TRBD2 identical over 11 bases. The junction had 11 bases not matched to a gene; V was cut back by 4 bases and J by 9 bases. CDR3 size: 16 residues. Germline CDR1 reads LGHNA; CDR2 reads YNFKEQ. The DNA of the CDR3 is TGTGCCAGCAGCCGGATAGCGGGGGGGCATGATGGTGAGCAGTTCTTC. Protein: CASSRIAGGHDGEQFF.

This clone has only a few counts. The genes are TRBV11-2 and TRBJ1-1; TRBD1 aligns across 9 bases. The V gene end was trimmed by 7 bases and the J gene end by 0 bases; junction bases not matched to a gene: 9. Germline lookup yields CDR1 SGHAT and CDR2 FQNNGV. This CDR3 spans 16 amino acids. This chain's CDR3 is CASTPGQGLMNTEAFF. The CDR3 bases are TGTGCCAGCACCCCGGGACAGGGCCTAATGAACACTGAAGCTTTCTTT.

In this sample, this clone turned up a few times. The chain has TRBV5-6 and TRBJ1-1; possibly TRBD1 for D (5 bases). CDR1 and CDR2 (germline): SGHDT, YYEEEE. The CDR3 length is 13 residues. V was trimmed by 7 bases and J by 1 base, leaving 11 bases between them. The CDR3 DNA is TGTGCCAGCGGCCCTACAGGGAACACTGAAGCTTTCTTT. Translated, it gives CASGPTGNTEAFF. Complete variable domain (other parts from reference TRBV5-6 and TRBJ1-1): DAGVTQSPTHLIKTRGQQVTLRCSPKSGHDTVSWYQQALGQGPQFIFQYYEEEERQRGNFPDRFSGHQFPNYSSELNVNALLLGDSALYLCASGPTGNTEAFFGQGTRLTVV.

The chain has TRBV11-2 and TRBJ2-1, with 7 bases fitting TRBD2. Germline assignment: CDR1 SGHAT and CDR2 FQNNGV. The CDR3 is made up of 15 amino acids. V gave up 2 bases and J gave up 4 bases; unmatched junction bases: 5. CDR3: CASSLTGGTYNEQFF. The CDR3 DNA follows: TGTGCCAGCAGCTTAACCGGGGGGACTTACAATGAGCAGTTCTTC.

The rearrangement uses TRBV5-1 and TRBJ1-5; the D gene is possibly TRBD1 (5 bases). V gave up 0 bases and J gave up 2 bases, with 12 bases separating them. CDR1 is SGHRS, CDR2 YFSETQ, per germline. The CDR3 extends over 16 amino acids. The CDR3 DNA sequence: TGCGCCAGCAGCTTGGCGGCGGGGGACGGCAATCAGCCCCAGCATTTT. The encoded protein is CASSLAAGDGNQPQHF.

CDR3 loop: CASSQETGIAFF. CDR3 sequence (DNA): TGTGCCAGCAGCCAAGAGACAGGGATAGCTTTCTTT. This rearrangement joins TRBV3-1 (or the pseudogene TRBV3-2) to TRBJ1-1, with TRBD1 identical over 7 bases. Per germline, CDR1 LGHDT and CDR2 YNNKEL (reference sequence). V shed 0 bases and J 10 bases; nucleotides not matched to a gene: 2. CDR3 length: 12 amino acids.

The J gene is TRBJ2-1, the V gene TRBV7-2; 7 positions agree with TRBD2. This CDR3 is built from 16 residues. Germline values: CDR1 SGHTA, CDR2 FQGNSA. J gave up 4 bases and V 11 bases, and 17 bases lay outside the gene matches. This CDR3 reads CAPPLGGRQLYNEQFF. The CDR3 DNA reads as TGTGCCCCACCCTTGGGGGGGAGACAACTATACAATGAGCAGTTCTTC.

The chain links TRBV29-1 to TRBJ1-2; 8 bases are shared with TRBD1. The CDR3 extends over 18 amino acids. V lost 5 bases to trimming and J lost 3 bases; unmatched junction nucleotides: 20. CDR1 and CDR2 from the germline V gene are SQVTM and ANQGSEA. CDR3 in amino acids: CSVLRLIQGARRDYGYTF. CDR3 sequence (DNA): TGCAGCGTTCTACGACTTATTCAGGGGGCGAGGCGCGACTATGGCTACACCTTC.

For the CDR3, the DNA is TGTGCCAGCAGTTTATCCAGGTCCTTTCCCCCCGTCTACGAGCAGTACTTC. Its translation is CASSLSRSFPPVYEQYF. V usage is TRBV27 and J usage is TRBJ2-7; no firm D call. This CDR3 has 17 residues. The V end lost 0 bases, the J end lost 3 bases, and 18 bases lay between the germline ends. In germline, CDR1 is MNHEY, CDR2 SMNVEV (reference sequence).